These 7 T cell receptor beta chains share one sample of origin, sequenced in a study of T cell responses to AZD1222 COVID-19 vaccine. Sequencing used immunoSEQ multiplex PCR; TCRdb keeps in-frame clones, though not all of them. Found here are some 120,000 clones, 70% to 90% of them singletons; the top ten hold less than 15%. The source was peripheral blood, collected on day 0 of AZD1222 vaccination. The receptors derive from an adult in good health.

This chain connects TRBV23-1 to TRBJ1-6; weak D call: TRBD1 (6 bases). TRBV23-1 counts as an open reading frame of uncertain function. The V gene lost 4 bases and the J gene lost 9 bases, with 13 bases spanning the gap. This CDR3 region has 14 residues. In DNA form, the CDR3 reads TGCGCCAGCAGTCGTCGGGGGGCAGGTTCACCCCTCCACTTT. It codes for CASSRRGAGSPLHF.

This clone was observed a handful of times. The CDR3 nucleotides read TGTGCCAGCAGTTCACAGGGCGAAGGCTACACCTTC. Protein sequence: CASSSQGEGYTF. This chain links TRBV6-5 with TRBJ1-2, with a weak D call TRBD1 (6 bases). The CDR3 totals 12 residues. V lost 4 bases and J 8 bases, leaving 11 bases between the germline ends. Looked up from germline, CDR1 is MNHEY and CDR2 is SVGAGI.

The chain combines TRBV14 with TRBJ1-1, with no clear D. Germline V gives CDR1 SGHDN, CDR2 FVKESK. V gave up 3 bases and J gave up 3 bases, with 8 bases separating them. CDR3 size: 13 residues. For the CDR3, the DNA is TGTGCCAGCAGCCATTCAACGTACACTGAAGCTTTCTTT. It is translated as CASSHSTYTEAFF.

This sequence joins TRBV25-1 and TRBJ2-7, with D possibly matching TRBD1 (5 bases). V lost 7 bases to trimming and J lost 7 bases, with 14 bases between them. Germline values: CDR1 MGHDK, CDR2 SYGVNS. The CDR3 has 12 amino acids. The CDR3 DNA sequence: TGTGCCAGCATTGGACACCCTTGGGAGCAGTACTTC. It yields the protein CASIGHPWEQYF.

This clone occurred once. The rearrangement uses TRBV7-3 and TRBJ2-1; D is undetermined. The CDR3 runs 14 residues. Germline lookup yields CDR1 SGHTA and CDR2 FQGTGA. V dropped 8 bases and J dropped 2 bases, with 13 bases sitting between them. As DNA, the CDR3 is TGTGCCAGCGGACCGGATATTCCCTACAATGAGCAGTTCTTC. It encodes CASGPDIPYNEQFF.

The chain is built from TRBV28 and TRBJ1-6; no reliable D call. The CDR3 consists of 13 residues. V lost 6 bases and J 12 bases, leaving 15 bases between the germline ends. CDR1 is MDHEN, CDR2 SYDVKM, per germline. This chain's CDR3 is CASRRESYLPLHF. The CDR3 nucleotides read TGTGCCAGCAGGAGGGAGTCGTACTTACCCCTCCACTTT.

This chain uses TRBV24-1 with TRBJ1-1; a possible D gene is TRBD1 (5 bases). The CDR3 totals 15 residues. V was cut by 4 bases and J by 1 base, with 12 bases left in between. Germline V gene data show CDR1 as KGHDR and CDR2 as SFDVKD. The CDR3 sequence: CATSDPHGGNTEAFF. CDR3 nucleotides: TGTGCCACCAGTGACCCCCATGGGGGGAACACTGAAGCTTTCTTT.